The text below deals with one T cell receptor (beta chain). It is likely a read error: a sequence one base away is far more abundant. Germline values: CDR1 SNHLY, CDR2 FYNNEI. Trimming removed 4 bases from V and 13 bases from J; junction bases left unmatched: 13. The CDR3 sequence is 14 residues long. The data derive from a study of regulatory T cells in long-lasting Graves disease. Time point given: newly diagnosed GD, antithyroid drugs for less than 3 months. Scientists built the TCR library using RNA that was extracted from PBMCs. With iRepertoire HTBI primers and Arm-PCR of CDR3 regions, TCR beta libraries were built. TCRdb reanalysed the multiplex PCR reads using MiXCR and keeps one entry per CDR3 protein. The sample contains about 540,000 distinct CDR3 sequences, 13% of which appear only once. This same sample was also part of a study on T cells in Graves' hyperthyroidism and ophthalmopathy.

The chain has TRBV2 and TRBJ2-4, with 7 bases fitting TRBD2. The TCR comes from a young man with Graves disease. This specimen consisted of peripheral blood mononuclear cells (PBMCs), obtained at new diagnosis, from a patient treated with antithyroid drugs. This CDR3 is CASSAGGRPHEQYF. The CDR3 nucleotides are TGTGCCAGCAGTGCGGGCGGGAGACCCCATGAGCAGTACTTC.